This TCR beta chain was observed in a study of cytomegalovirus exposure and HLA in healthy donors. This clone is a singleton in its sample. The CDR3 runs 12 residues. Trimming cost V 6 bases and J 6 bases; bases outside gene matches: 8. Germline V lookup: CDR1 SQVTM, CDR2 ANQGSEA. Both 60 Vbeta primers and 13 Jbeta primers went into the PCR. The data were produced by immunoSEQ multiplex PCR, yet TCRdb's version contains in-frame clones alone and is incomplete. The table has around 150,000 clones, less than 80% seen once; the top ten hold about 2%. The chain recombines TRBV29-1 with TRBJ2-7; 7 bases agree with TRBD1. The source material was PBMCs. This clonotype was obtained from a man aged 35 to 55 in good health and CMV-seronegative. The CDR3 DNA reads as TGCAGCGTCGCTAACAGGGGCGGCGAGCAGTACTTC. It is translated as CSVANRGGEQYF.